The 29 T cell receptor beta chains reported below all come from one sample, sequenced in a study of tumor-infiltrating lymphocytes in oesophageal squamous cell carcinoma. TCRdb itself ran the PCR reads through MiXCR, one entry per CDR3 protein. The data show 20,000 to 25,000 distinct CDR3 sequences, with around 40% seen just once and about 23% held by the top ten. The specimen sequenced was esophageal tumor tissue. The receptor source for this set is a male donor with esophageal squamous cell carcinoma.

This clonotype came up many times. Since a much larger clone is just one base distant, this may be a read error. The CDR3 sequence is CASRRQAYNEQYF. CDR3 in DNA: TGTGCCAGCCGCAGACAGGCCTACAATGAGCAGTACTTC. The chain is built from TRBV6-1 and TRBJ2-5, with a possible D match to TRBD1 (6 bases). Germline V gives CDR1 MNHNS, CDR2 SASEGT. The germline V and J ends were trimmed by 8 bases and 11 bases, with 21 bases remaining between them. CDR3 size: 13 residues.

CDR3 in DNA: TGTGCCAGCAGCTTAACTTCGGACGGGACCCCCTACAATGAGCAGTTCTTC. It is translated as CASSLTSDGTPYNEQFF. This rearrangement joins TRBV7-3 to TRBJ2-1; the D gene could be TRBD1 or TRBD2 (5 bases each). V lost 0 bases and J 2 bases, leaving 14 bases between the germline ends. The CDR3 has 17 residues. CDR1 and CDR2 (germline): SGHTA, FQGTGA. Using reference TRBV7-3 and TRBJ2-1 for the parts outside the CDR3, the full variable domain is GAGVSQTPSNKVTEKGKYVELRCDPISGHTALYWYRQSLGQGPEFLIYFQGTGAADDSGLPNDRFFAVRPEGSVSTLKIQRTERGDSAVYLCASSLTSDGTPYNEQFFGPGTRLTVL.

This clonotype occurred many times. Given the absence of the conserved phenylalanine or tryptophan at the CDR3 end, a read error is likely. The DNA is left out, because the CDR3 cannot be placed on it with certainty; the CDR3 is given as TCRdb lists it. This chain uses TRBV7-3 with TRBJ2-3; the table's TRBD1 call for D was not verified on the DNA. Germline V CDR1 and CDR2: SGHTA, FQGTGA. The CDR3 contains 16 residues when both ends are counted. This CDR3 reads CASSLGTEIHPSTLGT.

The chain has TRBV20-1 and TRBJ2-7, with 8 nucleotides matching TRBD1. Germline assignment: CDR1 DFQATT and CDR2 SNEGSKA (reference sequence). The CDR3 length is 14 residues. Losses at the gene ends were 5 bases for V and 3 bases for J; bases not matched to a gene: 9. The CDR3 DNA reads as TGCAGTGCTCAGGGGGCCATAGCAGTCTACGAGCAGTACTTC. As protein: CSAQGAIAVYEQYF.

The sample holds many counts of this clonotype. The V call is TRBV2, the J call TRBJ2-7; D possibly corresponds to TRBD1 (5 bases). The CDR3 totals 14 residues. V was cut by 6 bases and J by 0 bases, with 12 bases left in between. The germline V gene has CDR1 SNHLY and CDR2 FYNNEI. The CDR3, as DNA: TGTGCCAGCAGCTCCGACAGAGTCTCCTACGAGCAGTACTTC. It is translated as CASSSDRVSYEQYF.

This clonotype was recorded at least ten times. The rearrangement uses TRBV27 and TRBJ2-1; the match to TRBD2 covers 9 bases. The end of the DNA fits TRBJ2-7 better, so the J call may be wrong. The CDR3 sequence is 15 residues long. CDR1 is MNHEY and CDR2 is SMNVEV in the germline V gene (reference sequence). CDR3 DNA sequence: TGTGCCAGCAGTTTTATAGGCGGGGGGGCCAATGAGCAGTACTTC. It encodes CASSFIGGGANEQYF.

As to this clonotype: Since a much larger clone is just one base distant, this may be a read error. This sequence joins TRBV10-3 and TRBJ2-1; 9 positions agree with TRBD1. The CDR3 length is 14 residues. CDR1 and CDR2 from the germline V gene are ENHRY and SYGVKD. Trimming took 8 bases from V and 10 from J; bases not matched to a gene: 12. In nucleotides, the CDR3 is TGTGCCATCTCCCAAAGGGGACAGGGCTACGAGCAGTTCTTC. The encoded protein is CAISQRGQGYEQFF.

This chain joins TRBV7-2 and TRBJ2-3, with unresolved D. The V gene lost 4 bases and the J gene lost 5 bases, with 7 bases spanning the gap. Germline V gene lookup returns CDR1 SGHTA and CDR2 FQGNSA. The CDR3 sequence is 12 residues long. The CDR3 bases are TGTGCCAGCAGCTCAGTAGGAGATACGCAGTATTTT. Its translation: CASSSVGDTQYF.

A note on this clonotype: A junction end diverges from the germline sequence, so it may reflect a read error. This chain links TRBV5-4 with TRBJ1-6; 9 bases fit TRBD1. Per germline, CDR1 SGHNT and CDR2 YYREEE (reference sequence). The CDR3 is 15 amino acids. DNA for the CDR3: TGTGCCAGCAGCACCCCCGGGACAGGGTGGAGAGAGCAGTACTTT. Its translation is CASSTPGTGWREQYF.

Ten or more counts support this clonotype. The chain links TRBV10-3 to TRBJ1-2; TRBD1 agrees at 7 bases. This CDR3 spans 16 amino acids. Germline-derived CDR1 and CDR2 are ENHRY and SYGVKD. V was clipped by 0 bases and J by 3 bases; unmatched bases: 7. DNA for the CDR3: TGTGCCATCAGTGAGTCGAGGGGGCAGGGGGACTATGGCTACACCTTC. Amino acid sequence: CAISESRGQGDYGYTF.

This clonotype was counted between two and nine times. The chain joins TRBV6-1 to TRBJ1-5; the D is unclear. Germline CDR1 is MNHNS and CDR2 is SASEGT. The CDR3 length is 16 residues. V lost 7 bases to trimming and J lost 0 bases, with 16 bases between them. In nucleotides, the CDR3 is TGTGCCAGCATTATGGACGGATACTATAGCAATCAGCCCCAGCATTTT. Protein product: CASIMDGYYSNQPQHF.

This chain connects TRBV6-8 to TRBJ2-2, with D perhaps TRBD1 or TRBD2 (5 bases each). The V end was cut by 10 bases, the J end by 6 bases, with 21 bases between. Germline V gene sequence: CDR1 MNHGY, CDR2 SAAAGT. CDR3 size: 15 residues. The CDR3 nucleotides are TGTGCCACCCTTGGTGAGGGGCGAGGCGCCGGGGAGCTGTTTTTT. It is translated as CATLGEGRGAGELFF.

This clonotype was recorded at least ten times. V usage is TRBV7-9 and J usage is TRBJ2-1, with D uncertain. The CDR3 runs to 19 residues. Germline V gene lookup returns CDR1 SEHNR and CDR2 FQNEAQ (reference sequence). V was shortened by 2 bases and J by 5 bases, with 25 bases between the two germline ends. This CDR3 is CASSLSEVRRTSLHNEQFF. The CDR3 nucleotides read TGTGCCAGCAGCTTAAGTGAGGTGCGCAGGACCTCTCTGCACAATGAGCAGTTCTTC.

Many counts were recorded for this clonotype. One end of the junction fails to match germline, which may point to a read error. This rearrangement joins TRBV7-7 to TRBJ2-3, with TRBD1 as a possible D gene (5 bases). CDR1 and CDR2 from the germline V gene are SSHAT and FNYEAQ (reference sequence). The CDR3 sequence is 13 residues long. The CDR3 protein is CASSASGTDTQYF. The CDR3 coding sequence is TGTGCTAGCAGCGCCTCAGGGACAGATACGCAGTATTTT.

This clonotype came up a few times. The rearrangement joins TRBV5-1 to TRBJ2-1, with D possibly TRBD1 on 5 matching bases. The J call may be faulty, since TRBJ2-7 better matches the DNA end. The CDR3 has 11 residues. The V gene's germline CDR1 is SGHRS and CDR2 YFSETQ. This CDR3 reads CASRNTGEQYF. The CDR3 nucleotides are TGCGCCAGCAGGAACACAGGCGAGCAGTACTTC.

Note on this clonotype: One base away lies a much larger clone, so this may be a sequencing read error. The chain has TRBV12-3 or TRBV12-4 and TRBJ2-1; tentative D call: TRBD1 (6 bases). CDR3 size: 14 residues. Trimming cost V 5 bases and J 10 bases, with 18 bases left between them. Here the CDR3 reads CASSPGDISYEQFF. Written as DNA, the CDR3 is TGTGCCAGCAGTCCAGGGGACATCTCCTACGAGCAGTTCTTC.

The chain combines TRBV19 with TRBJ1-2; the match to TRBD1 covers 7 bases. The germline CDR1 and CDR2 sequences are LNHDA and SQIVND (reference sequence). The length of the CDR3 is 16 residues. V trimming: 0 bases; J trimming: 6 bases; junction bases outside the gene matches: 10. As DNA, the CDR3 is TGTGCCAGTAGTATAGATTTCTACGCGACAGGGAATGGCTACACCTTC. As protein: CASSIDFYATGNGYTF. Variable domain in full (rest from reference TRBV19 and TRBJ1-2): DGGITQSPKYLFRKEGQNVTLSCEQNLNHDAMYWYRQDPGQGLRLIYYSQIVNDFQKGDIAEGYSVSREKKESFPLTVTSAQKNPTAFYLCASSIDFYATGNGYTFGSGTRLTVV.

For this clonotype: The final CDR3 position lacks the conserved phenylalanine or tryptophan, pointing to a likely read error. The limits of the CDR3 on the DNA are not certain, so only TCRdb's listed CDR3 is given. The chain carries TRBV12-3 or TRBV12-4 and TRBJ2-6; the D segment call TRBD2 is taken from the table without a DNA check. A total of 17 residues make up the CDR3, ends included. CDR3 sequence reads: CASSFWRAGVETQYFGP.

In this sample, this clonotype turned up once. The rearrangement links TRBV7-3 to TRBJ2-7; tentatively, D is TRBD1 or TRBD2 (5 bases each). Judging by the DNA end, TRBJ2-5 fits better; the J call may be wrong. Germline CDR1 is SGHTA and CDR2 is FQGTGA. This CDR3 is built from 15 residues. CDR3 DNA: TGTGCCAGCAGCTGTCCACCCACGGGGCGGGAGACCCAGTACTTC. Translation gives CASSCPPTGRETQYF.

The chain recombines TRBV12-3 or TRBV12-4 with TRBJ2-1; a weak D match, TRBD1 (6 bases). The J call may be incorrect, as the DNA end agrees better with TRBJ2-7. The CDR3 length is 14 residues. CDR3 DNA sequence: TGTGCCAGCAGTTGGACCCCCGGGGACAATGAGCAGTACTTC. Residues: CASSWTPGDNEQYF.

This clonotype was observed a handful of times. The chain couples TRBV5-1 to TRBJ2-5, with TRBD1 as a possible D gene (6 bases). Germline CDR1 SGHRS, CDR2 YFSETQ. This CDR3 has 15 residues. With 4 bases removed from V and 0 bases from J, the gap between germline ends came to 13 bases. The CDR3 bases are TGCGCCAGCAGCCACGGACAGACGAACCAAGAGACCCAGTACTTC. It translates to CASSHGQTNQETQYF.

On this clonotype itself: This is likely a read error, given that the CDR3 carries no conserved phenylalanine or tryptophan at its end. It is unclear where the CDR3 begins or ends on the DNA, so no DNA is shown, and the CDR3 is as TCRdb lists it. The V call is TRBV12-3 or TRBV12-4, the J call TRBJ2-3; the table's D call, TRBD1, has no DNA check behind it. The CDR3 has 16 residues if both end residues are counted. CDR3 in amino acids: CASSLGGPRGEQYFGP.

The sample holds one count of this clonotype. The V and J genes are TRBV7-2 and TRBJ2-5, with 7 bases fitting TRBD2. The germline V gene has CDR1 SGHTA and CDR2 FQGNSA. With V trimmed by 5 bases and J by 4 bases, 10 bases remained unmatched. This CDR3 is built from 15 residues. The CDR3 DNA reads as TGTGCCAGCAGCCACCCCTCTTGGGAGGGAGAGACCCAGTACTTC. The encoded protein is CASSHPSWEGETQYF.

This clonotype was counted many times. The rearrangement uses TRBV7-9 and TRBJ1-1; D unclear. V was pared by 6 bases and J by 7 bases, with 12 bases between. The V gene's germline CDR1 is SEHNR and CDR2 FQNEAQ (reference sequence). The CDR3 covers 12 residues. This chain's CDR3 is CASSQDGYEAFF. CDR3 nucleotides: TGTGCCAGCAGTCAGGACGGTTATGAAGCTTTCTTT.

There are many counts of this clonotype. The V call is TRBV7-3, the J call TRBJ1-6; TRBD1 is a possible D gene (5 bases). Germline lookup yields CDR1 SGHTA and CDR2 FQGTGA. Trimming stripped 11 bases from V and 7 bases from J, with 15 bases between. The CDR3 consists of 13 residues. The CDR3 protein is CAHSGGSNSPLHF. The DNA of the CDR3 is TGTGCCCACAGTGGGGGTTCCAATTCACCCCTCCACTTT.

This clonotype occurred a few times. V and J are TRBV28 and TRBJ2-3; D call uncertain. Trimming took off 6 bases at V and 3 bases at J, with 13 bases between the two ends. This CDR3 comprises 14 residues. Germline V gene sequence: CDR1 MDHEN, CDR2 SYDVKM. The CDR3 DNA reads TGTGCCAGCAGGTCCCCCTTGGGTACAGATACGCAGTATTTT. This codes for CASRSPLGTDTQYF.

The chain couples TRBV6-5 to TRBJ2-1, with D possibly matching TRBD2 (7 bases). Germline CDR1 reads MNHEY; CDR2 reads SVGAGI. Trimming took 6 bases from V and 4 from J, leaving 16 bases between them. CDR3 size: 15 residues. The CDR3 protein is CASRIPGGPYNEQFF. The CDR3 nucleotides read TGTGCCAGCAGGATTCCGGGGGGCCCATACAATGAGCAGTTCTTC.

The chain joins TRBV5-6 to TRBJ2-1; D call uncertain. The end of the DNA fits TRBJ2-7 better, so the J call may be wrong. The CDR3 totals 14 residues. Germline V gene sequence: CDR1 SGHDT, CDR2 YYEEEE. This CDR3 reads CASSPQGNPYEQYF. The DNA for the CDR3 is TGTGCCAGCAGCCCACAAGGGAACCCCTACGAGCAGTACTTC.

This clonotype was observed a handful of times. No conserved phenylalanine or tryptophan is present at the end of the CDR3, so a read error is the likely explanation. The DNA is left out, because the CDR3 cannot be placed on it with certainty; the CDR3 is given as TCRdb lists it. CDR3 loop: CASTPYTNYGYTFGS. The gene calls are TRBV7-9 and TRBJ2-1; whether TRBD1, the table's D call, matches the DNA was not checked. Germline V gives CDR1 SEHNR, CDR2 FQNEAQ (reference sequence). With termini counted, the CDR3 has 15 amino acids.